The TCR beta chain described here comes from a study of T cells after yellow fever vaccination. With respect to this clonotype: The antigen is unknown.

The germline V gene encodes CDR1 MNHEY and CDR2 SVGEGT. The CDR3 is made up of 15 amino acids. Trimming removed 2 bases at V and 1 base at J, with 11 bases between. Study-wide results and caveats: Compared with primary, the secondary response was weaker and peaked at day 5, not 15. Post-booster repertoires again held most primary-vaccination clones (about 96% CD4, roughly 90% CD8). The study noted that FACS-sorted repertoires could contain abundant clonotypes contaminating from the bulk population.

Template switching by 5'RACE produced TCR cDNA, adding a universal primer site and UMIs. TCRdb redid the calling of the 5' RACE reads with MiXCR, one entry per CDR3 protein. The sample has approximately 330,000 distinct CDR3 sequences; roughly 4.3% are singletons. This clonotype was sampled from a man aged 18 to 30 who received the YFV17D yellow fever vaccine. The chain carries TRBV6-2 or TRBV6-3 and TRBJ1-1; D ambiguous. Specimen: PBMCs, collected 5 days after the yellow fever booster vaccination. The CDR3 nucleotides read TGTGCCAGCAGTTACCCACTGGACGGGAACACTGAAGCTTTCTTT. Protein sequence: CASSYPLDGNTEAFF.